This record concerns one T cell receptor (beta chain) sequence. Antigen specificity is unknown. The data originate from a study of identical twins. Study-wide findings and caveats: Within cord blood, abundant beta clonotypes carried fewer insertions, but memory repertoires showed no such trend. In monozygotic twins, models underestimated the sharing of out-of-frame TCR alpha. With beta out-of-frame sequences, excess sharing by twins was weaker.

Addition of a universal primer site occurred through template switching, and cDNA carried unique molecular identifiers. Each CDR3 protein is one row after TCRdb ran MiXCR on the 5' RACE reads. Found here are some 1,700,000 distinct CDR3 sequences, about 31% of them singletons; the top ten hold around 0.3%. Trimming removed 5 bases from V and 7 bases from J; junction bases left unmatched: 10. Per germline, CDR1 SGHNT and CDR2 YENEEA. The CDR3 sequence is 14 residues long. This TCR derives from a newborn girl in good health. The sample consisted of cord blood. The chain recombines TRBV11-3 with TRBJ2-7; 8 nucleotides agree with TRBD2. The CDR3 coding sequence is TGTGCCAGCAGCGATGGTGCGGGAGGAAATGAGCAGTACTTC. This gives the protein CASSDGAGGNEQYF. The entire variable domain, with the rest obtained from reference TRBV11-3 and TRBJ2-7, is as follows: EAGVVQSPRYKIIEKKQPVAFWCNPISGHNTLYWYLQNLGQGPELLIRYENEEAVDDSQLPKDRFSAERLKGVDSTLKIQPAELGDSAVYLCASSDGAGGNEQYFGPGTRLTVT.